This T cell receptor (beta chain) was captured by sequencing in a study of control samples from healthy donors and cancer patients. Some clones are missing from TCRdb's copy, which holds only in-frame ones; the method was immunoSEQ multiplex PCR. The data show 100,000 to 150,000 clones, more than 85% seen once. This clone was detected only a few times. This CDR3 region has 16 residues. In germline, CDR1 is MDHEN, CDR2 SYDVKM. V lost 5 bases to trimming and J lost 2 bases; unmatched junction nucleotides: 8. The sample was blood. The rearrangement links TRBV28 to TRBJ1-5; 8 bases fit TRBD1. The origin of this receptor is a man aged 18 to 30 in good health. The CDR3 sequence: CASSPRTGMGNQPQHF. In nucleotides, the CDR3 is TGTGCCAGCAGTCCCCGGACAGGGATGGGCAATCAGCCCCAGCATTTT.